This TCR beta chain was recovered during a study of T-cell memory formation after mild COVID-19. The study, taken as a whole, reports: Clones that got smaller from day 15 to 85 had even CD4/CD8, while clones growing later tipped toward CD4+. Certain responding clones were present in pre-infection memory, suggesting participation of cross-reactive memory.

In germline, CDR1 is MGHRA, CDR2 YSYEKL. The CDR3 totals 15 residues. TCR alpha and TCR beta cDNA libraries with sample barcodes and UMIs came from 5'RACE using constant-segment primers. A single record per CDR3 protein comes from TCRdb applying MiXCR to the 5' RACE reads. The sample includes about 81,000 distinct CDR3 sequences, about 23% of them seen just once. About this clonotype: Its antigen remains unidentified. The junction shows a germline mismatch at one end, possibly a read error.

This clonotype originated in a man between 18 and 29 years old who had mild COVID-19 (a few samples of this study predate the infection). Cell type and time point are not known. The sequencing sample was made of PBMCs or a T cell subset sorted from them (not recorded which). V gene TRBV4-1 combines with J gene TRBJ1-1, with D hard to call. The CDR3 sequence is CASSQPGRENTEDFF. DNA of the CDR3: TGCGCCAGCAGCCAACCCGGACGGGAGAACACTGAAGATTTCTTT.